This T cell receptor (beta chain) comes out of a study of CD8 T cells in ankylosing spondylitis. The study's findings and limits: Among TCR beta sequences, a motif of eight highly homologous variants appeared characteristic of ankylosing spondylitis blood. As reported, disease-linked clones showed significant enrichment in matched ankylosing spondylitis synovial fluid. Past research had described some motif variants in reactive arthritis synovial fluid and blood.

This clonotype was observed a handful of times. Its antigen is not identified. With 3 bases removed from V and 6 bases from J, the gap between germline ends came to 11 bases. The CDR3 has 14 residues. Generation of TCR beta libraries employed quantitative 5'-RACE incorporating molecular barcodes. One entry per CDR3 protein, called by TCRdb with MiXCR from the 5' RACE reads. This table has under 250,000 distinct CDR3 sequences, approximately 12% appearing once. What was sequenced was blood, either unsorted or a sorted T cell fraction (not recorded which). This clonotype was obtained from a male donor with ankylosing spondylitis or in good health (not recorded which). The chain recombines TRBV12-3 or TRBV12-4 with TRBJ2-2; the D gene is possibly TRBD1 (6 bases). CDR3 DNA sequence: TGTGCCAGCAGTTTGCAGGCAGGGGCCGGGGAGCTGTTTTTT. The encoded protein is CASSLQAGAGELFF.